This T cell receptor (beta chain) was profiled in a study of blood T cell repertoires in COVID-19. Study details: Material from acute and convalescent COVID-19 was sourced from the United States, Italy and Spain. In each case, the material was cDNA or gDNA derived from T cells, B-cell-depleted T cells, or PBMCs.

How the authors handled the data: Estimated nucleated cell counts came from reference gene primer amplification. The data were produced by immunoSEQ multiplex PCR, yet TCRdb's version contains in-frame clones alone and is incomplete. The DNA was the basis for D and trimming; V, J and clone size are from that table. The table shows 150,000 to 200,000 clones, with around four fifths occurring only once. The CDR3 length is 15 residues. Germline CDR1 and CDR2: SQVTM and ANQGSEA. V was pared by 2 bases and J by 2 bases, with 6 bases of the junction left unmatched. The chain is built from TRBV29-1 and TRBJ2-3; the match to TRBD2 covers 8 bases. This sequence was found in a young woman with acute or convalescent COVID-19. The sequenced material came from peripheral blood. DNA of the CDR3: TGCAGCGTTGAATCGGGGGGGAGTTTCACAGATACGCAGTATTTT. This encodes CSVESGGSFTDTQYF.